This T cell receptor (beta chain) came from a study of Ad26.COV2.S vaccination and SARS-CoV-2 variants. At the level of the study: Administration of Ad26.COV2.S was intramuscular, either once or twice 56 days apart. General study findings and limits: The breadth of spike-specific CD8+ and CD4+ T cell responses after vaccination was reportedly substantial.

The repertoire was sequenced with immunoSEQ multiplex PCR; TCRdb's copy has only in-frame clones and lacks some. The data contain fewer than 400,000 clones, roughly 84% of them singletons. About this clone: Antigen: not known.

The CDR3 is 11 residues long. The germline V and J ends were trimmed by 6 bases and 5 bases, with 7 bases remaining between them. From germline, CDR1 is LGHNT and CDR2 FRNRAP. Treatment: over 15 received Ad26.COV2.S at low or high dose, single or two shots; about five received placebo; per-sample allocation not given. The samples were gathered on day 63 after the first injection of vaccine or placebo. Vaccination used an Ad26 vector expressing Wuhan-strain SARS-CoV-2 spike. This sequence was found in a person between 18 and 65 years old who received the Ad26.COV2.S COVID-19 vaccine or a placebo. The sample consisted of peripheral blood, taken in a trial of Ad26.COV2.S vaccine versus placebo. The chain carries TRBV12-5 and TRBJ2-5; possibly TRBD2 for D (5 bases). In DNA form, the CDR3 reads TGTGCTAGTGGGGAGGTTGAGACCCAGTACTTC. This translates into CASGEVETQYF.